The 23 T cell receptor beta chains given below trace back to one sample, sequenced in a study of blood T cell repertoires in COVID-19. Data came from immunoSEQ multiplex PCR; TCRdb stores just in-frame clones and leaves some out. Of 55,000 to 75,000 clones listed, about 80% were seen once; the top ten hold around a sixth. The material sequenced was peripheral blood. These receptors all stem from a man in his 70s who had recovered from COVID-19.

This clone was counted only a few times. The V and J genes are TRBV30 and TRBJ1-1; 7 positions agree with TRBD1. This CDR3 is 14 amino acids long. V shed 2 bases, J shed 6 bases, and the junction held 9 bases outside the gene matches. Germline lookup yields CDR1 GTSNPN and CDR2 SVGIG (reference sequence). The CDR3 protein is CAWSRDRGFPEAFF. The CDR3, as DNA: TGTGCCTGGAGTAGGGACAGAGGGTTCCCTGAAGCTTTCTTT.

The chain recombines TRBV7-3 with TRBJ1-1; TRBD1 agrees at 9 bases. The CDR3 runs 15 residues. Germline CDR1 SGHTA, CDR2 FQGTGA. V was pared by 5 bases and J by 10 bases, with 14 bases of the junction left unmatched. The CDR3 here is CASSPTDRGPGGAFF. The CDR3 DNA follows: TGTGCCAGCAGCCCTACGGACAGGGGCCCCGGGGGAGCTTTCTTT.

This chain links TRBV6-1 with TRBJ1-4, with D possibly being TRBD1 (5 bases). This CDR3 has 14 residues. Germline lookup yields CDR1 MNHNS and CDR2 SASEGT. The V end was cut by 1 base, the J end by 7 bases, with 10 bases between. The CDR3 nucleotides are TGTGCCAGCAGTGAAGACAGGAGTAGTGAAAAACTGTTTTTT. This gives the protein CASSEDRSSEKLFF.

This sequence joins TRBV5-4 and TRBJ2-2, with TRBD1 identical over 8 bases. The length of the CDR3 is 16 residues. Trimming took 5 bases from V and 4 from J; bases not matched to a gene: 10. CDR1 and CDR2 (germline): SGHNT, YYREEE (reference sequence). The CDR3 DNA reads TGTGCCAGCAGTTCGATCCCGGGACAGGCCACCGGGGAGCTGTTTTTT. This encodes CASSSIPGQATGELFF.

The chain joins TRBV29-1 to TRBJ2-3, with 8 bases identical to TRBD2. CDR1 and CDR2 (germline): SQVTM, ANQGSEA. Trimming removed 3 bases from V and 4 bases from J; junction bases left unmatched: 6. This CDR3 spans 14 amino acids. CDR3 sequence (DNA): TGCAGCGTTGAGACTAGCGAGTTGCCAGATACGCAGTATTTT. Residues: CSVETSELPDTQYF.

The V gene is TRBV11-2, the J gene TRBJ2-5; the D gene is possibly TRBD2 (5 bases). From germline, CDR1 is SGHAT and CDR2 FQNNGV. This CDR3 is 14 amino acids long. Trimming cost V 3 bases and J 1 base, with 9 bases left between them. This CDR3 is CASSFPSFQETQYF. The CDR3 DNA reads TGTGCCAGCAGCTTCCCTAGCTTCCAAGAGACCCAGTACTTC.

This chain connects TRBV28 to TRBJ2-3, with 7 bases aligning to TRBD2. J was trimmed by 2 bases and V by 2 bases; bases with no gene match: 10. Germline V gene data show CDR1 as MDHEN and CDR2 as SYDVKM. CDR3 size: 17 residues. The CDR3 spells CASSLGGAGILTDTQYF. The CDR3 DNA sequence: TGTGCCAGCAGTTTAGGAGGAGCGGGGATTCTCACAGATACGCAGTATTTT.

The rearrangement links TRBV6-1 to TRBJ2-1; 11 bases align to TRBD2. The germline gives CDR1 MNHNS, CDR2 SASEGT. The CDR3 totals 16 residues. The V segment lost 1 base and the J segment 4 bases; nucleotides outside the gene matches: 3. CDR3 DNA sequence: TGTGCCAGCAGTGAAGGGCCTAGCGGGGGGTACAATGAGCAGTTCTTC. This encodes CASSEGPSGGYNEQFF.

This chain joins TRBV7-9 and TRBJ2-3; TRBD2 might be the D (5 bases). V lost 7 bases, J lost 4 bases, and 15 bases lay in between. Germline CDR1 reads SEHNR; CDR2 reads FQNEAQ (reference sequence). This CDR3 comprises 14 residues. Here the CDR3 reads CASTSPWGADTQYF. The DNA for the CDR3 is TGTGCCAGCACCTCCCCGTGGGGAGCAGATACGCAGTATTTT.

The chain is built from TRBV4-2 and TRBJ2-2, with D perhaps matching TRBD2 (6 bases). The CDR3 runs 14 residues. V was shortened by 0 bases and J by 7 bases, with 9 bases between the two germline ends. Germline assignment: CDR1 LGHNA and CDR2 YNFKEQ. CDR3 loop: CASSQEEGFGELFF. Written as DNA, the CDR3 is TGTGCCAGCAGCCAAGAGGAGGGATTCGGGGAGCTGTTTTTT.

V and J are TRBV18 and TRBJ1-5, with D maybe TRBD1 (6 bases). The V and J ends lost 2 bases and 2 bases respectively, with 10 bases between them. Germline-derived CDR1 and CDR2 are KGHSH and LQKENI. The CDR3 has 15 residues. CDR3 amino acids: CASSPGGQGNQPQHF. DNA of the CDR3: TGTGCCAGCTCACCAGGGGGCCAGGGCAATCAGCCCCAGCATTTT.

The chain couples TRBV30 to TRBJ1-5, with 9 positions matching TRBD1. The V and J ends lost 2 bases and 9 bases, in that order; junction bases with no gene match: 11. CDR3 length equals 15 residues. In germline, CDR1 is GTSNPN, CDR2 SVGIG (reference sequence). The CDR3 region is CAWSTLGQGMLPQHF. The CDR3 coding sequence is TGTGCCTGGAGTACCCTCGGACAGGGGATGTTGCCCCAGCATTTT.

V is TRBV19 and J is TRBJ1-5, with D possibly being TRBD1 (5 bases). This CDR3 is 14 amino acids long. In germline, CDR1 is LNHDA, CDR2 SQIVND (reference sequence). Between the trimmed V and J ends, which lost 5 bases and 3 bases, there was a span of 11 bases. CDR3 residues: CASSLTVFNQPQHF. The CDR3 bases are TGTGCCAGTAGTTTGACAGTCTTCAATCAGCCCCAGCATTTT.

This clone came up once. V is TRBV7-9 and J is TRBJ2-1; D not certain. Trimming took off 5 bases at V and 0 bases at J, with 14 bases between the two ends. The germline V gene has CDR1 SEHNR and CDR2 FQNEAQ (reference sequence). The CDR3 runs to 16 residues. The CDR3 bases are TGTGCCAGCAGCGCCAGCAGGATTTCCTCCTACAATGAGCAGTTCTTC. It encodes CASSASRISSYNEQFF.

This clone was seen a single time. The rearrangement uses TRBV19 and TRBJ2-1; D possibly corresponds to TRBD2 (6 bases). In germline, CDR1 is LNHDA, CDR2 SQIVND (reference sequence). The CDR3 sequence is 17 residues long. The V end was cut by 1 base, the J end by 9 bases, with 22 bases between. Here the CDR3 reads CASSIVVPSRRDGEQFF. For the CDR3, the DNA is TGTGCCAGTAGTATAGTAGTGCCTAGCCGGAGGGACGGTGAGCAGTTCTTC.

This clone showed up just a few times. The chain couples TRBV6-1 to TRBJ1-1, with D unclear. CDR3 length: 13 residues. Trimming took 2 bases from V and 1 from J, leaving 5 bases between them. Per germline, CDR1 MNHNS and CDR2 SASEGT. CDR3 in amino acids: CASSESRNTEAFF. CDR3 nucleotide sequence: TGTGCCAGCAGTGAATCTAGGAACACTGAAGCTTTCTTT.

For the CDR3, the DNA is TGTGCCAGCAGCCTTGCGGGGGCCGCCCAGTACTTC. It translates to CASSLAGAAQYF. The chain carries TRBV3-1 (or the pseudogene TRBV3-2) and TRBJ2-5, with D tentatively TRBD2 (7 bases). V lost 4 bases to trimming and J lost 9 bases, with 12 bases between them. CDR1 LGHDT and CDR2 YNNKEL come from the germline V gene (reference sequence). The CDR3 has 12 amino acids.

CDR3 residues: CATRKEGLASGELFF. The CDR3 DNA is TGTGCCACCCGCAAGGAGGGACTAGCGTCCGGGGAGCTGTTTTTT. The V call is TRBV27, the J call TRBJ2-2; 10 positions match TRBD2. Germline V gene data show CDR1 as MNHEY and CDR2 as SMNVEV (reference sequence). The CDR3 length is 15 residues. The junction had 11 bases not matched to a gene; V was cut back by 10 bases and J by 6 bases.

Only one count was recorded for this clone. The J gene is TRBJ1-5, the V gene TRBV19; D gene unclear. V lost 4 bases, J lost 0 bases, and 10 bases lay in between. Germline CDR1 reads LNHDA; CDR2 reads SQIVND (reference sequence). CDR3 length equals 15 residues. The CDR3: CASSRRADSNQPQHF. The CDR3 DNA is TGTGCCAGTAGTAGGCGGGCGGATAGCAATCAGCCCCAGCATTTT.

This chain connects TRBV11-2 to TRBJ1-3, with 9 bases that match TRBD1. Looked up from germline, CDR1 is SGHAT and CDR2 is FQNNGV. The V segment lost 4 bases and the J segment 4 bases; nucleotides outside the gene matches: 8. The CDR3 has 16 residues. CDR3 DNA: TGTGCCAGCAGCTGGAACAGGGGGCGGAAGGGAAACACCATATATTTT. Translation gives CASSWNRGRKGNTIYF. The variable domain in full, with the rest retrieved from reference TRBV11-2 and TRBJ1-3, is EAGVAQSPRYKIIEKRQSVAFWCNPISGHATLYWYQQILGQGPKLLIQFQNNGVVDDSQLPKDRFSAERLKGVDSTLKIQPAKLEDSAVYLCASSWNRGRKGNTIYFGEGSWLTVV.

The V gene is TRBV6-5, the J gene TRBJ2-7, with TRBD2 identical over 7 bases. CDR1 is MNHEY and CDR2 is SVGAGI in the germline V gene. CDR3 length equals 15 residues. The trim removed 5 bases at V and 3 bases at J, leaving 10 bases unmatched. CDR3 amino acids: CASSLARDYHYEQYF. In nucleotides, the CDR3 is TGTGCCAGCAGTCTCGCCCGGGACTACCACTACGAGCAGTACTTC.

The chain links TRBV11-3 to TRBJ2-3; 8 bases are a match to TRBD1. The CDR3 has 15 amino acids. Germline V gene data show CDR1 as SGHNT and CDR2 as YENEEA. V trimming: 1 base; J trimming: 7 bases; junction bases outside the gene matches: 7. The CDR3 spells CASSLGGQVIYTQYF. In DNA form, the CDR3 reads TGTGCCAGCAGCTTAGGGGGACAGGTGATATATACGCAGTATTTT.

The chain has TRBV30 and TRBJ2-2, with D unresolved. There are 13 residues in the CDR3. Germline V gene sequence: CDR1 GTSNPN, CDR2 SVGIG (reference sequence). The ends were cut back, 4 bases at V and 1 base at J, with 7 bases in the middle. DNA for the CDR3: TGTGCCTGGACTAACGGGAACACCGGGGAGCTGTTTTTT. Protein: CAWTNGNTGELFF.